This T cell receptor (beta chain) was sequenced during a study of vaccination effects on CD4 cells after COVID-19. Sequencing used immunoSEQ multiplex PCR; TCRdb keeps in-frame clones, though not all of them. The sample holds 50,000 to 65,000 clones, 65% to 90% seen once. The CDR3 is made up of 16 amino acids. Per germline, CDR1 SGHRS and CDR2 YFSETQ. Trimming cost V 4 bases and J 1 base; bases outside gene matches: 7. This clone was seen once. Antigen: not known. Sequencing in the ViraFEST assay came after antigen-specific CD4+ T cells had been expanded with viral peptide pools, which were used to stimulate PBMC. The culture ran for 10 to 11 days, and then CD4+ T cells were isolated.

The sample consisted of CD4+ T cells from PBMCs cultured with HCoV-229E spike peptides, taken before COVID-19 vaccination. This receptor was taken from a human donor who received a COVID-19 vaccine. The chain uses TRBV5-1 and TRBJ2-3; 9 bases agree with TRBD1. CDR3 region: CASSPTTGGGTDTQYF. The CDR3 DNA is TGCGCCAGCAGCCCTACAACAGGGGGCGGCACAGATACGCAGTATTTT. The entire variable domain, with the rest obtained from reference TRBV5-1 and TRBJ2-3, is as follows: KAGVTQTPRYLIKTRGQQVTLSCSPISGHRSVSWYQQTPGQGLQFLFEYFSETQRNKGNFPGRFSGRQFSNSRSEMNVSTLELGDSALYLCASSPTTGGGTDTQYFGPGTRLTVL.